The 21 T cell receptor beta chains listed next were all sequenced from one sample in a study of Graves' ophthalmopathy and Graves' hyperthyroidism. The authors amplified TCR beta CDR3 regions from RNA transcripts. After a first-round RT-PCR with HTBI primers, a second-round multiplex PCR was run. One entry per CDR3 protein results from TCRdb running MiXCR on the multiplex PCR reads. In the table there are over 150,000 distinct CDR3 sequences, under 40% of which are singletons. The material sequenced was peripheral blood. The receptors shown here come from a woman aged 40 to 50 with Graves' ophthalmopathy.

V and J are TRBV28 and TRBJ2-7; TRBD2 matches 7 bases. V dropped 7 bases and J dropped 7; count of bases not matched to a gene: 7. The CDR3 runs 12 residues. The germline V gene encodes CDR1 MDHEN and CDR2 SYDVKM. DNA for the CDR3: TGTGCCAGCACGTGGGGGGGTGGTGAGCAGTACTTC. Its translation is CASTWGGGEQYF.

The rearrangement links TRBV28 to TRBJ1-5, with D unclear. V lost 3 bases to trimming and J lost 8 bases, with 14 bases between them. This CDR3 region has 14 residues. CDR1 and CDR2 (germline): MDHEN, SYDVKM. CDR3 in DNA: TGTGCCAGCAGTTTGGTGGGCACCGTCGAGCCCCAGCATTTT. Encoded protein: CASSLVGTVEPQHF.

This clonotype was counted many times. The chain has TRBV30 and TRBJ2-5; 8 bases align to TRBD1. V was clipped by 0 bases and J by 5 bases; unmatched bases: 8. The germline V gene has CDR1 GTSNPN and CDR2 SVGIG (reference sequence). This CDR3 is 15 amino acids long. The CDR3 coding sequence is TGTGCCTGGAGTGTATCGGCAGGGGGCATGGAGACCCAGTACTTC. Translated: CAWSVSAGGMETQYF.

The J gene is TRBJ1-5, the V gene TRBV12-3 or TRBV12-4; D call uncertain. CDR3 size: 14 residues. Trimming stripped 7 bases from V and 6 bases from J, with 16 bases between. Written as DNA, the CDR3 is TGTGCCAGCACCACAACGGCGATGGGTCAGCCCCAGCATTTT. It encodes CASTTTAMGQPQHF.

V and J are TRBV12-3 or TRBV12-4 and TRBJ2-5, with TRBD2 identical over 7 bases. This CDR3 is 15 amino acids long. V gave up 4 bases and J gave up 5 bases; unmatched junction bases: 10. CDR3 in amino acids: CASSSSGGEAETQYF. The CDR3 DNA sequence: TGTGCCAGCAGTTCTAGCGGAGGCGAGGCGGAGACCCAGTACTTC.

This clonotype has ten or more counts. V usage is TRBV18 and J usage is TRBJ1-1; D is uncertain. Germline-derived CDR1 and CDR2 are KGHSH and LQKENI. CDR3 length: 13 residues. V was pared by 4 bases and J by 1 base, with 7 bases between. CDR3 residues: CASSQAENTEAFF. The CDR3 region has the DNA TGTGCCAGCTCACAGGCCGAGAACACTGAAGCTTTCTTT.

The sample holds many counts of this clonotype. This rearrangement joins TRBV2 to TRBJ1-1; D is perhaps TRBD1 (5 bases). Looked up from germline, CDR1 is SNHLY and CDR2 is FYNNEI. V was clipped by 8 bases and J by 3 bases, with 16 bases between them. This CDR3 comprises 14 residues. CDR3 region: CASRTDRLHTEAFF. In DNA, the CDR3 is TGTGCCAGCCGTACCGACAGATTACACACTGAAGCTTTCTTT.

The rearrangement joins TRBV5-6 to TRBJ1-2; D not resolved. CDR1 and CDR2 from the germline V gene are SGHDT and YYEEEE. V lost 2 bases to trimming and J lost 4 bases, with 6 bases between them. This CDR3 spans 12 amino acids. CDR3 protein: CASSFGSYGYTF. The CDR3 DNA sequence: TGTGCCAGCAGCTTCGGTTCCTATGGCTACACCTTC. Full variable domain (remainder filled in from reference TRBV5-6 and TRBJ1-2): DAGVTQSPTHLIKTRGQQVTLRCSPKSGHDTVSWYQQALGQGPQFIFQYYEEEERQRGNFPDRFSGHQFPNYSSELNVNALLLGDSALYLCASSFGSYGYTFGSGTRLTVV.

The chain recombines TRBV29-1 with TRBJ1-1; D unresolved. Germline V gene sequence: CDR1 SQVTM, CDR2 ANQGSEA. This CDR3 is built from 10 residues. Trimming took 6 bases from V and 0 from J, leaving 2 bases between them. CDR3 loop: CSVMNTEAFF. The CDR3 DNA is TGCAGCGTAATGAACACTGAAGCTTTCTTT.

Many counts were recorded for this clonotype. The chain has TRBV14 and TRBJ1-6; 8 bases map to TRBD1. The V and J ends lost 8 bases and 13 bases, in that order; junction bases with no gene match: 10. This CDR3 spans 13 amino acids. Per the germline V gene, CDR1 is SGHDN and CDR2 is FVKESK. This CDR3 is CASAGGRGLPLHF. The CDR3 nucleotides read TGTGCCAGCGCCGGCGGCAGGGGGCTTCCCCTCCACTTT.

The rearrangement uses TRBV7-8 and TRBJ2-7, with D possibly matching TRBD2 (5 bases). V lost 3 bases, J lost 1 base, and 13 bases lay in between. CDR1 SGHVS and CDR2 FQNEAQ come from the germline V gene. The length of the CDR3 is 15 residues. The CDR3 spells CASSLGAATSYEQYF. CDR3 DNA: TGTGCCAGCAGCTTGGGAGCGGCGACTTCCTACGAGCAGTACTTC.

The V gene is TRBV6-1, the J gene TRBJ1-1; no reliable D call. The V gene lost 6 bases and the J gene lost 8 bases, with 13 bases spanning the gap. The CDR3 totals 12 residues. Germline V CDR1 and CDR2: MNHNS, SASEGT. In DNA, the CDR3 is TGTGCCAGCAGCCCCGGGCTAGCGGAAGCTTTCTTT. Translating gives CASSPGLAEAFF.

This clonotype showed up many times. This sequence joins TRBV6-2 or TRBV6-3 and TRBJ1-2, with a weak D call TRBD1 (6 bases). The CDR3 extends over 14 amino acids. V was shortened by 8 bases and J by 1 base, with 14 bases between the two germline ends. CDR1 MNHEY and CDR2 SVGEGT come from the germline V gene. CDR3 loop: CASWGGRLNYGYTF. The CDR3 DNA reads TGTGCCAGCTGGGGGGGCCGACTTAACTATGGCTACACCTTC.

The chain employs TRBV12-3 or TRBV12-4 and TRBJ1-2; TRBD1 might be the D (5 bases). Trimming left V 5 bases short and J 2 bases short, with 21 bases between. There are 17 residues in the CDR3. The CDR3 region is CASSPRGAPSVNYGYTF. The CDR3 nucleotides are TGTGCCAGCAGTCCGCGAGGGGCCCCGTCCGTCAACTATGGCTACACCTTC.

This clonotype has ten or more counts. The chain uses TRBV6-1 and TRBJ2-5; no clear D gene. The CDR3 runs to 15 residues. With 1 base removed from V and 6 bases from J, the gap between germline ends came to 15 bases. Germline CDR1 MNHNS, CDR2 SASEGT. The CDR3 nucleotides are TGTGCCAGCAGTGAAGTAGTCGGGTCCCACCAGACCCAGTACTTC. Residues: CASSEVVGSHQTQYF.

The table lists this clonotype with many counts. J is TRBJ2-3 and V is TRBV24-1, with TRBD1 matching 9 bases. Germline CDR1 KGHDR, CDR2 SFDVKD. The length of the CDR3 is 15 residues. J lost 4 bases, V lost 3 bases, and 4 bases had no gene match. CDR3 residues: CATSDPGQGSDTQYF. The CDR3, as DNA: TGTGCCACCAGTGATCCTGGACAGGGGTCAGATACGCAGTATTTT.

The chain is built from TRBV2 and TRBJ1-1, with D hard to call. Looked up from germline, CDR1 is SNHLY and CDR2 is FYNNEI. Between the trimmed V and J ends, which lost 9 bases and 0 bases, there was a span of 8 bases. CDR3 length: 12 residues. The CDR3 DNA reads TGTGCCAGTGGAAGGGTGAACACTGAAGCTTTCTTT. It is translated as CASGRVNTEAFF.

The chain couples TRBV6-1 to TRBJ2-7; a possible D gene is TRBD1 (6 bases). The CDR3 is 15 residues long. V was clipped by 5 bases and J by 5 bases, with 19 bases between them. Germline CDR1 MNHNS, CDR2 SASEGT. This CDR3 is CASSRRDMTGHEQYF. The CDR3 region has the DNA TGTGCCAGCAGTCGCCGGGACATGACAGGCCACGAGCAGTACTTC.

V is TRBV15 and J is TRBJ2-7, with D unresolved. Trimming took off 6 bases at V and 6 bases at J, with 27 bases between the two ends. Germline assignment: CDR1 LNHNV and CDR2 YYDKDF (reference sequence). This CDR3 contains 17 residues. The CDR3 sequence is CATSPNSRLAFLCEQYF. CDR3 sequence (DNA): TGTGCCACCAGTCCCAACAGCCGACTCGCCTTTTTGTGCGAGCAGTACTTC.

This clonotype has only a few counts. The chain carries TRBV27 and TRBJ2-5; no firm D call. This CDR3 is built from 14 residues. With 1 base removed from V and 7 bases from J, the gap between germline ends came to 13 bases. The V gene's germline CDR1 is MNHEY and CDR2 SMNVEV (reference sequence). CDR3 bases: TGTGCCAGCAGTTTATTACCAGGCCCGGGGACCCAGTACTTC. It translates to CASSLLPGPGTQYF.

This chain links TRBV28 with TRBJ2-7; tentative D call: TRBD2 (6 bases). The V end was cut by 7 bases, the J end by 0 bases, with 16 bases between. The germline V gene has CDR1 MDHEN and CDR2 SYDVKM. The CDR3 length is 15 residues. CDR3 in DNA: TGTGCCAGCACTTTGGGGGGAGTGAGCTCCTACGAGCAGTACTTC. Translating gives CASTLGGVSSYEQYF. Based on the CDR3 plus reference TRBV28 and TRBJ2-7, the full variable domain is DVKVTQSSRYLVKRTGEKVFLECVQDMDHENMFWYRQDPGLGLRLIYFSYDVKMKEKGDIPEGYSVSREKKERFSLILESASTNQTSMYLCASTLGGVSSYEQYFGPGTRLTVT.